These 32 T cell receptor beta chains were sequenced from one sample in a study of shared clonotypes between healthy human individuals. The table came from immunoSEQ multiplex PCR; TCRdb's copy has only in-frame clones and leaves some out. The data hold roughly 640,000 clones, with approximately 79% observed a single time. What was sequenced was memory CD4+ T cells sorted from blood. Documented subset: CD45RA-negative fraction. The receptors come from a woman in her twenties or thirties in good health.

This clone was observed a few times. The chain recombines TRBV6-1 with TRBJ2-3; 9 positions match TRBD2. The CDR3 is made up of 15 amino acids. Germline trimming cut 5 bases from V and 5 bases from J; bases unmatched to any gene: 8. Per the germline V gene, CDR1 is MNHNS and CDR2 is SASEGT. The CDR3 loop reads CASSFSGSEVDTQYF. CDR3 coding DNA: TGTGCCAGCAGTTTTAGCGGGAGTGAGGTAGATACGCAGTATTTT.

The rearrangement links TRBV28 to TRBJ1-2; TRBD1 might be the D (5 bases). Between the trimmed V and J ends, which lost 1 base and 8 bases, there was a span of 11 bases. Germline assignment: CDR1 MDHEN and CDR2 SYDVKM. This CDR3 is 13 amino acids long. The CDR3 region is CASSLFRASGYTF. The CDR3 region has the DNA TGTGCCAGCAGTTTATTCAGGGCGTCCGGCTACACCTTC.

The chain couples TRBV6-1 to TRBJ2-7; the D is unclear. Germline V gives CDR1 MNHNS, CDR2 SASEGT. The CDR3 contains 14 residues. Deletions cut 2 bases from V and 6 bases from J, with 14 bases between. The CDR3 here is CASSELGSLSEQYF. CDR3 sequence (DNA): TGTGCCAGCAGTGAATTAGGCAGTCTCAGCGAGCAGTACTTC.

The chain joins TRBV27 to TRBJ2-1, with 8 bases fitting TRBD1. The CDR3 extends over 14 amino acids. The germline V gene has CDR1 MNHEY and CDR2 SMNVEV (reference sequence). V shed 5 bases, J shed 2 bases, and the junction held 2 bases outside the gene matches. The CDR3 coding sequence is TGTGCCAGCAGTACAGGGGGAGCCTACAATGAGCAGTTCTTC. It translates to CASSTGGAYNEQFF.

This sequence joins TRBV2 and TRBJ2-5; D perhaps matches TRBD2 (5 bases). CDR3 length: 12 residues. Germline assignment: CDR1 SNHLY and CDR2 FYNNEI. V was cut by 9 bases and J by 5 bases, with 13 bases left in between. CDR3 nucleotide sequence: TGTGCCAGGGGTGGAGGTACGGAGACCCAGTACTTC. Protein sequence: CARGGGTETQYF.

The gene calls are TRBV7-9 and TRBJ2-7; TRBD2 matches 7 bases. Germline V lookup: CDR1 SEHNR, CDR2 FQNEAQ (reference sequence). Germline trimming cut 5 bases from V and 7 bases from J; bases unmatched to any gene: 14. The CDR3 has 15 residues. The CDR3 nucleotides read TGTGCCAGCAGCCCGGGGGGACGCCTGATGAAGGAGCAGTACTTC. It specifies CASSPGGRLMKEQYF.

This clone was observed a handful of times. CDR3 region: CASSAEGREGGYGYTF. In DNA, the CDR3 is TGTGCCAGCAGCGCCGAGGGGAGGGAAGGGGGCTATGGCTACACCTTC. This chain uses TRBV9 with TRBJ1-2; tentative D call: TRBD1 (6 bases). Germline assignment: CDR1 SGDLS and CDR2 YYNGEE. This CDR3 contains 16 residues. V gave up 3 bases and J gave up 4 bases, with 19 bases separating them.

The CDR3 bases are TGTGCCAGTACCCCACTCCCGGACAGAGTCGCTGGCTACACCTTC. Encoded protein: CASTPLPDRVAGYTF. V and J are TRBV19 and TRBJ1-2; a weak D match, TRBD1 (6 bases). V lost 7 bases and J lost 7, with 22 bases in between. The CDR3 is 15 residues long. CDR1 and CDR2 from the germline V gene are LNHDA and SQIVND (reference sequence). Full variable domain (rest looked up from reference TRBV19 and TRBJ1-2): DGGITQSPKYLFRKEGQNVTLSCEQNLNHDAMYWYRQDPGQGLRLIYYSQIVNDFQKGDIAEGYSVSREKKESFPLTVTSAQKNPTAFYLCASTPLPDRVAGYTFGSGTRLTVV.

This rearrangement joins TRBV4-2 to TRBJ2-1, with 10 bases that match TRBD2. After removal of 4 bases from V and 5 bases from J, the junction contained 2 bases not matched to a gene. CDR3 length: 14 residues. The germline V gene encodes CDR1 LGHNA and CDR2 YNFKEQ. The CDR3 loop reads CASSRTSGDNEQFF. CDR3 nucleotide sequence: TGTGCCAGCAGCCGGACTAGCGGCGACAATGAGCAGTTCTTC.

Regarding this clone: The identical CDR3 is also encoded by other nucleotide sequences in the sample. This chain uses TRBV6-5 with TRBJ1-5; D is undetermined. Germline CDR1 and CDR2: MNHEY and SVGAGI. Trimming took off 0 bases at V and 0 bases at J, with 6 bases between the two ends. The CDR3 is 15 residues long. The chain's CDR3 is CASSYSGVSNQPQHF. For the CDR3, the DNA is TGTGCCAGCAGTTACTCAGGAGTTAGCAATCAGCCCCAGCATTTT.

V usage is TRBV7-6 and J usage is TRBJ2-7; perhaps TRBD2 as D (5 bases). The V end was cut by 5 bases, the J end by 0 bases, with 14 bases between. The germline V gene has CDR1 SGHVS and CDR2 FNYEAQ. This CDR3 region has 15 residues. The DNA for the CDR3 is TGTGCCAGCAGCCAAACTACGGACTCCTCCTACGAGCAGTACTTC. As protein: CASSQTTDSSYEQYF.

DNA for the CDR3: TGCGCCAGCAGCCCCGAAGGGGGGCCAGGAGGCTACACCTTC. Its protein is CASSPEGGPGGYTF. This chain uses TRBV5-1 with TRBJ1-2; D possibly corresponds to TRBD1 (6 bases). Deletions cut 4 bases from V and 8 bases from J, with 18 bases between. The CDR3 sequence is 14 residues long. Germline CDR1 is SGHRS and CDR2 is YFSETQ.

The chain uses TRBV28 and TRBJ1-2; no clear D. Trimming stripped 2 bases from V and 0 bases from J, with 1 base between. The V gene's germline CDR1 is MDHEN and CDR2 SYDVKM. CDR3 length equals 12 residues. The CDR3 is CASSLANYGYTF. The CDR3, as DNA: TGTGCCAGCAGTTTAGCTAACTATGGCTACACCTTC.

The rearrangement joins TRBV18 to TRBJ1-4; 10 bases match TRBD1. Germline V gives CDR1 KGHSH, CDR2 LQKENI. Losses at the gene ends were 6 bases for V and 6 bases for J; bases not matched to a gene: 4. This CDR3 region has 14 residues. In nucleotides, the CDR3 is TGTGCCAGCTCGCCGACAGGGGGCCATGAAAAACTGTTTTTT. Amino acid sequence: CASSPTGGHEKLFF. Supplemented by reference TRBV18 and TRBJ1-4, the full variable domain reads NAGVMQNPRHLVRRRGQEARLRCSPMKGHSHVYWYRQLPEEGLKFMVYLQKENIIDESGMPKERFSAEFPKEGPSILRIQQVVRGDSAAYFCASSPTGGHEKLFFGSGTQLSVL.

This chain uses TRBV4-2 with TRBJ2-2; 8 bases fit TRBD2. This CDR3 is built from 17 residues. V lost 0 bases and J lost 6; bases outside the gene matches: 9. From germline, CDR1 is LGHNA and CDR2 YNFKEQ. The CDR3 DNA follows: TGTGCCAGCAGCCAAGATCTCGGGACTAGTGGTTCCGGGGAGCTGTTTTTT. Translating it yields CASSQDLGTSGSGELFF.

Ten or more counts support this clone. The rearrangement links TRBV10-2 to TRBJ2-2; D is possibly TRBD2 (5 bases). V lost 0 bases to trimming and J lost 4 bases, with 9 bases between them. This CDR3 contains 15 residues. Germline V gene lookup returns CDR1 WSHSY and CDR2 SAAADI. The CDR3 sequence: CASSESQAGTGELFF. The DNA for the CDR3 is TGCGCCAGCAGTGAGTCCCAGGCGGGCACCGGGGAGCTGTTTTTT.

The chain joins TRBV29-1 to TRBJ2-4, with D unclear. V shed 6 bases and J shed 0 bases, with 12 bases lying between them. Germline CDR1 SQVTM, CDR2 ANQGSEA. This CDR3 has 14 residues. The CDR3 is CSVKSPIAKNIQYF. The DNA for the CDR3 is TGCAGCGTAAAGTCGCCGATAGCCAAAAACATTCAGTACTTC.

The chain uses TRBV5-1 and TRBJ1-2; D is undetermined. Trimming took off 4 bases at V and 1 base at J, with 11 bases between the two ends. CDR3 size: 14 residues. Germline V gives CDR1 SGHRS, CDR2 YFSETQ. Here the CDR3 reads CASSAGVFNYGYTF. The CDR3 DNA follows: TGCGCCAGCAGCGCAGGCGTCTTTAACTATGGCTACACCTTC.

The chain has TRBV20-1 and TRBJ1-2; tentative D call: TRBD1 (5 bases). This CDR3 is built from 11 residues. V was clipped by 4 bases and J by 5 bases, with 8 bases between them. The germline CDR1 and CDR2 sequences are DFQATT and SNEGSKA (reference sequence). CDR3 DNA: TGCAGTGCTACCAGGGATTATGGCTACACCTTC. It encodes CSATRDYGYTF.

V and J are TRBV28 and TRBJ1-1; possibly TRBD1 for D (5 bases). The CDR3 length is 12 residues. Germline V gene data show CDR1 as MDHEN and CDR2 as SYDVKM. Trimming took off 10 bases at V and 7 bases at J, with 16 bases between the two ends. The CDR3 DNA sequence: TGTGCCACCTTACCGGGGCCGAATGAAGCTTTCTTT. This encodes CATLPGPNEAFF. The full variable domain, rest sourced from reference TRBV28 and TRBJ1-1, is DVKVTQSSRYLVKRTGEKVFLECVQDMDHENMFWYRQDPGLGLRLIYFSYDVKMKEKGDIPEGYSVSREKKERFSLILESASTNQTSMYLCATLPGPNEAFFGQGTRLTVV.

The chain couples TRBV7-3 to TRBJ2-7, with TRBD2 identical over 7 bases. V trimming: 2 bases; J trimming: 6 bases; junction bases outside the gene matches: 13. Germline loops: CDR1 SGHTA, CDR2 FQGTGA. This CDR3 is 16 amino acids long. DNA of the CDR3: TGTGCCAGCAGCTTACTTGCGGGAGTAGGGGTGGGCGAGCAGTACTTC. Residues: CASSLLAGVGVGEQYF.

This clone came up a few times. This sequence joins TRBV18 and TRBJ2-7; no firm D call. Trimming took off 1 base at V and 5 bases at J, with 12 bases between the two ends. CDR1 KGHSH and CDR2 LQKENI come from the germline V gene. The CDR3 sequence is 14 residues long. In DNA, the CDR3 is TGTGCCAGCTCACCACGGCCTCAAGGCAACGAGCAGTACTTC. This codes for CASSPRPQGNEQYF.

The V and J genes are TRBV5-1 and TRBJ2-7; D is undetermined. The CDR3 runs to 14 residues. CDR1 is SGHRS, CDR2 YFSETQ, per germline. Trimming took off 2 bases at V and 3 bases at J, with 12 bases between the two ends. CDR3 region: CASSFGQQYYEQYF. The CDR3 DNA is TGCGCCAGCAGCTTCGGCCAGCAGTACTACGAGCAGTACTTC.

The chain carries TRBV28 and TRBJ1-3, with 7 bases fitting TRBD1. V lost 6 bases and J lost 0; bases outside the gene matches: 5. Looked up from germline, CDR1 is MDHEN and CDR2 is SYDVKM. The CDR3 totals 15 residues. This chain's CDR3 is CASRPTGDSGNTIYF. The CDR3 DNA is TGTGCCAGCAGGCCCACAGGGGACTCTGGAAACACCATATATTTT.

The chain links TRBV5-1 to TRBJ2-5; TRBD1 matches at 8 bases. V dropped 4 bases and J dropped 3; count of bases not matched to a gene: 8. The length of the CDR3 is 15 residues. In germline, CDR1 is SGHRS, CDR2 YFSETQ. CDR3 in amino acids: CASSGQGGGEETQYF. CDR3 in DNA: TGCGCCAGCAGCGGACAGGGTGGGGGCGAAGAGACCCAGTACTTC.

In this sample, this clone turned up once. This rearrangement joins TRBV6-1 to TRBJ2-7; unclear D gene. The CDR3 has 11 amino acids. From germline, CDR1 is MNHNS and CDR2 SASEGT. The V gene lost 5 bases and the J gene lost 7 bases, with 9 bases spanning the gap. The CDR3 region is CASSSNLEQYF. In DNA form, the CDR3 reads TGTGCCAGCAGTTCAAACTTGGAGCAGTACTTC.

Here the CDR3 DNA reads TGCGCCAGCAGCTTGGGGGAAGGGGTAGATCAGCCCCAGCATTTT. Its protein product is CASSLGEGVDQPQHF. V is TRBV5-1 and J is TRBJ1-5, with a weak D call TRBD1 (5 bases). Trimming left V 0 bases short and J 5 bases short, with 12 bases between. In germline, CDR1 is SGHRS, CDR2 YFSETQ. CDR3 size: 15 residues.

This clone was seen a handful of times. The chain recombines TRBV4-1 with TRBJ2-2, with D perhaps TRBD1 or TRBD2 (7 bases each). From germline, CDR1 is MGHRA and CDR2 YSYEKL. With 4 bases removed from V and 5 bases from J, the gap between germline ends came to 14 bases. There are 15 residues in the CDR3. CDR3 nucleotide sequence: TGCGCCAGCAGCCCGAGGGAGGGGGCGACCGGGGAGCTGTTTTTT. Translation: CASSPREGATGELFF.

This chain links TRBV7-9 with TRBJ2-1, with TRBD2 matching 10 bases. V lost 4 bases to trimming and J lost 8 bases; unmatched junction nucleotides: 5. CDR1 is SEHNR, CDR2 FQNEAQ, per germline (reference sequence). The CDR3 spans 14 residues. CDR3 loop: CASSSSGSLDEQFF. CDR3 DNA sequence: TGTGCCAGCAGCTCTAGCGGGAGTTTAGATGAGCAGTTCTTC.

This sequence joins TRBV6-1 and TRBJ1-5; TRBD1 matches at 9 bases. Trimming cost V 4 bases and J 0 bases; bases outside gene matches: 7. CDR1 and CDR2 (germline): MNHNS, SASEGT. The CDR3 runs to 17 residues. The CDR3 sequence is CASSGQGEVGSNQPQHF. The CDR3 DNA sequence: TGTGCCAGCAGTGGACAGGGGGAAGTCGGTAGCAATCAGCCCCAGCATTTT.

The chain's CDR3 is CASSLYEGIRNEQFF. The DNA for the CDR3 is TGTGCCAGCAGCTTGTATGAGGGAATCCGGAATGAGCAGTTCTTC. The chain links TRBV5-6 to TRBJ2-1; a weak D match, TRBD2 (5 bases). V was shortened by 1 base and J by 7 bases, with 15 bases between the two germline ends. Germline V CDR1 and CDR2: SGHDT, YYEEEE. The CDR3 length is 15 residues.

The chain links TRBV4-1 to TRBJ2-3; 11 nucleotides line up with TRBD2. With V trimmed by 4 bases and J by 4 bases, 7 bases remained unmatched. This CDR3 comprises 16 residues. Germline V CDR1 and CDR2: MGHRA, YSYEKL. CDR3 nucleotide sequence: TGCGCCAGCAGCCTCTTAGCGGGAGGGTCCGCAGATACGCAGTATTTT. This encodes CASSLLAGGSADTQYF.